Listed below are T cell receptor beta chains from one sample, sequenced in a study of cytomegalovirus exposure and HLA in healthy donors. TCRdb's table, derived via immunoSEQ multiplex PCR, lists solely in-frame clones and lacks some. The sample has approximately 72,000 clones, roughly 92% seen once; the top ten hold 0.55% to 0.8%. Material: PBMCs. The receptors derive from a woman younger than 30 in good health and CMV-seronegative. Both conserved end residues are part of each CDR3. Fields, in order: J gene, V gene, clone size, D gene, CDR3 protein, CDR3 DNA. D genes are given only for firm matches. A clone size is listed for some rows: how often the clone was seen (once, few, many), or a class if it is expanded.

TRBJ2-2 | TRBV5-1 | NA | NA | CASSLLRVMAGELFF | TGCGCCAGCAGCTTGCTTCGGGTTATGGCCGGGGAGCTGTTTTTT
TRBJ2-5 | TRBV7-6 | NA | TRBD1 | CASSLQGAQETQYF | TGTGCCAGCAGCTTGCAGGGGGCGCAAGAGACCCAGTACTTC
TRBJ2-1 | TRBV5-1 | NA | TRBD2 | CASESGGAFNEQFF | TGCGCCAGCGAAAGCGGGGGGGCCTTCAATGAGCAGTTCTTC
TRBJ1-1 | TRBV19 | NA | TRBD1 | CASMGTGGWNTEAFF | TGTGCCAGTATGGGGACAGGGGGCTGGAACACTGAAGCTTTCTTT
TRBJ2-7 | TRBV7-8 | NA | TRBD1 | CASSAGQGAHFSVDEQYF | TGTGCCAGCAGCGCGGGACAGGGGGCGCATTTTAGCGTCGACGAGCAGTACTTC
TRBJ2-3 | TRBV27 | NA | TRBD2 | CASSSLRLRTSRSTDTQYF | TGTGCCAGCAGTTCACTACGACTCAGGACTAGCCGAAGCACAGATACGCAGTATTTT
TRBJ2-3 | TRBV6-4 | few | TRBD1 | CASSDGTGGTDTQYF | TGTGCCAGCAGTGACGGGACAGGGGGCACAGATACGCAGTATTTT
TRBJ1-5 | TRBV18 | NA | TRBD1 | CASSPNPRTGFQPQHF | TGTGCCAGCTCACCAAACCCTCGGACAGGGTTTCAGCCCCAGCATTTT
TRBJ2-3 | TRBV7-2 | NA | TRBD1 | CASMRGLADTQYF | TGTGCCAGCATGAGGGGGCTGGCAGATACGCAGTATTTT
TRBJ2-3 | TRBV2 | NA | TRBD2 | CASSRGGRGSTDTQYF | TGTGCCAGCAGCCGCGGGGGGCGAGGAAGCACAGATACGCAGTATTTT
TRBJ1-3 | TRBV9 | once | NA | CASSDLQGLEGNTIYF | TGTGCCAGCAGCGATTTACAGGGTCTTGAGGGAAACACCATATATTTT
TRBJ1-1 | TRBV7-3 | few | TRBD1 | CASSFTGGHTEAFF | TGTGCCAGCAGCTTTACAGGGGGCCACACTGAAGCTTTCTTT
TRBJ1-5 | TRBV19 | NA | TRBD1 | CASSGQDLTQPQHF | TGTGCCAGTAGCGGACAGGACCTTACTCAGCCCCAGCATTTT
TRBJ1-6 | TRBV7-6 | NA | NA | CASSLALESPLHF | TGTGCCAGCAGCTTAGCGTTAGAATCACCCCTCCACTTT
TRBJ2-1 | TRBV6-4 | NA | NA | CASSDSKRGSSNEQFF | TGTGCCAGCAGTGACTCGAAAAGGGGGAGTAGCAATGAGCAGTTCTTC
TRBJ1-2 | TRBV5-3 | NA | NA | CARSFTGQSNYGYTF | TGTGCCAGAAGCTTTACGGGACAATCGAACTATGGCTACACCTTC
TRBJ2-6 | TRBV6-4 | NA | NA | CASSGGAGANVLTF | TGTGCCAGCAGTGGGGGCGCTGGGGCCAACGTCCTGACTTTC
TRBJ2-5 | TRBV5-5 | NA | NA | CASSRPPGEPTSQETQYF | TGTGCCAGCAGCCGACCCCCAGGGGAGCCCACATCCCAAGAGACCCAGTACTTC
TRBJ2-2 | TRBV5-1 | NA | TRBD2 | CASSFNRRLSGGDTGELFF | TGCGCCAGCAGCTTCAACAGGCGACTTAGCGGGGGGGACACCGGGGAGCTGTTTTTT
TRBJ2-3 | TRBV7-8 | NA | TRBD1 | CASSYEPGQGAIRRTDTQYF | TGTGCCAGCAGCTACGAGCCGGGACAGGGAGCAATTAGGAGAACAGATACGCAGTATTTT
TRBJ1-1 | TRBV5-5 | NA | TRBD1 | CASSLAGSGGNTEAFF | TGTGCCAGCAGCTTGGCGGGCTCAGGGGGCAACACTGAAGCTTTCTTT
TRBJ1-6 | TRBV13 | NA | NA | CASSSTGNNSPLHF | TGTGCCAGCAGTTCGACAGGAAATAATTCACCCCTCCACTTT
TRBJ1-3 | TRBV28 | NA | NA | CASSLSEPYSGNTIYF | TGTGCCAGCAGTTTATCAGAACCTTACTCTGGAAACACCATATATTTT
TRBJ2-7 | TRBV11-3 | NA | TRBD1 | CASSPGTGGREQYF | TGTGCCAGCAGCCCCGGGACAGGGGGTCGCGAGCAGTACTTC
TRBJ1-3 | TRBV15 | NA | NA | CATSRDGGFSGNTIYF | TGTGCCACCAGCAGAGATGGGGGGTTCTCTGGAAACACCATATATTTT
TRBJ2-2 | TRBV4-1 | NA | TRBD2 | CASSQGLGAGGRGTGELFF | TGCGCCAGCAGCCAAGGCCTGGGTGCGGGGGGGCGCGGCACCGGGGAGCTGTTTTTT
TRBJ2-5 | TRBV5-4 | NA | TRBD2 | CASSLLAGGQETQYF | TGTGCCAGCAGCTTACTAGCGGGGGGGCAAGAGACCCAGTACTTC
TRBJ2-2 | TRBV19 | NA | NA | CASNRELARYTGELFF | TGTGCCAGTAACCGGGAGTTAGCACGATACACCGGGGAGCTGTTTTTT
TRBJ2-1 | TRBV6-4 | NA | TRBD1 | CASSVRTGVINEQFF | TGTGCCAGCAGTGTTAGGACAGGGGTGATAAATGAGCAGTTCTTC
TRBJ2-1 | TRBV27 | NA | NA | CASSLQGNEQFF | TGTGCCAGCAGTCTACAGGGAAATGAGCAGTTCTTC
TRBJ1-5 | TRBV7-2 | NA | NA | CASSLMTVTGPQHF | TGTGCCAGCAGCCTAATGACAGTTACAGGGCCCCAGCATTTT
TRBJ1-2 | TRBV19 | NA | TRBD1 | CASRGQANYGYTF | TGTGCCAGTAGGGGACAGGCTAACTATGGCTACACCTTC
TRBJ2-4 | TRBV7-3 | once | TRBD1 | CASSPGGSKNIQYF | TGTGCCAGCAGCCCAGGGGGTTCCAAAAACATTCAGTACTTC
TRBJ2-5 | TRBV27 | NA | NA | CASSSYRNLSTQYRGKETQYF | TGTGCCAGCAGTTCCTATCGAAACCTATCCACCCAATACCGGGGTAAAGAGACCCAGTACTTC
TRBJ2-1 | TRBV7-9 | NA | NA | CASSPKDEGSGHDEQFF | TGTGCCAGCAGCCCTAAAGACGAGGGATCCGGTCACGATGAGCAGTTCTTC
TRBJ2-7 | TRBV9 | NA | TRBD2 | CASSPSGGSSYEQYF | TGTGCCAGCAGTCCTAGCGGGGGTAGCTCCTACGAGCAGTACTTC
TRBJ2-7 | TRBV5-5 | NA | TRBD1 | CASTMSLDRNYEQYF | TGTGCCAGCACCATGAGTTTGGACAGGAATTACGAGCAGTACTTC
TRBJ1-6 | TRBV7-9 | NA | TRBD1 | CASSPPDREDNSPLHF | TGTGCCAGCAGCCCCCCCGACAGGGAAGATAATTCACCCCTCCACTTT
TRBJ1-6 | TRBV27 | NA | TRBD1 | CASSLLGQARSVSLHF | TGTGCCAGCAGTTTATTGGGACAGGCCCGTTCAGTATCCCTCCACTTT
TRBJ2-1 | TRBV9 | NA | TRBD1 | CASPVPGTGLNEQFF | TGTGCCAGCCCCGTGCCGGGGACAGGGCTCAATGAGCAGTTCTTC
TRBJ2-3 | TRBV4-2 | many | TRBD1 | CASSQDGQGTDTQYF | TGTGCCAGCAGCCAAGATGGACAGGGCACAGATACGCAGTATTTT
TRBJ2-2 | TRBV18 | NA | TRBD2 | CASSQLRGDTGELFF | TGTGCCAGCTCACAACTACGGGGGGACACCGGGGAGCTGTTTTTT
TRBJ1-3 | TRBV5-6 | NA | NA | CASSLTLRNTIYF | TGTGCCAGCAGCTTAACCCTACGGAACACCATATATTTT
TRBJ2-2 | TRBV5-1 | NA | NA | CASSSAGSFAGELFF | TGCGCCAGCAGCTCCGCTGGGAGTTTTGCCGGGGAGCTGTTTTTT
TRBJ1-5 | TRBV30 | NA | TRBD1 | CAWSRDRGNQPQHF | TGTGCCTGGAGTAGAGACAGGGGCAATCAGCCCCAGCATTTT
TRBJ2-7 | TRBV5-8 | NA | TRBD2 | CASSFSGGAREQYF | TGTGCCAGCAGCTTTAGCGGGGGGGCCCGAGAGCAGTACTTC
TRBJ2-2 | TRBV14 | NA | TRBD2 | CASSRTERGRTGELFF | TGTGCCAGCAGCAGGACGGAGCGGGGGCGGACCGGGGAGCTGTTTTTT
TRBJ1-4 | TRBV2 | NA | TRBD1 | CASSGDRPEKLFF | TGTGCCAGCAGTGGGGACAGACCAGAAAAACTGTTTTTT
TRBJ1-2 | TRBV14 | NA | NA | CASSQKTVGGYTF | TGTGCCAGCAGTCAAAAGACTGTTGGAGGCTACACCTTC
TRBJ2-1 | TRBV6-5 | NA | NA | CASTNWGDEQFF | TGTGCCAGCACTAACTGGGGCGATGAGCAGTTCTTC
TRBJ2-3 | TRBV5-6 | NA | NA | CASTTSKGADTQYF | TGTGCCAGCACCACTAGTAAGGGGGCAGATACGCAGTATTTT
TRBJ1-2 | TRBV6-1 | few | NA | CASSEAHYRPNGYTF | TGTGCCAGCAGTGAAGCGCATTACAGGCCAAATGGCTACACCTTC
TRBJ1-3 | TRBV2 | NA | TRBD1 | CASSAGGTIRPGNTIYF | TGTGCCAGCAGTGCAGGGGGCACAATAAGACCAGGAAACACCATATATTTT
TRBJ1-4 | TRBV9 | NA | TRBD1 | CASSVGTGHGNEKLFF | TGTGCCAGCAGCGTGGGGACAGGGCACGGTAATGAAAAACTGTTTTTT
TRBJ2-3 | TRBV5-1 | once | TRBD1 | CASSSDRGGTDTQYF | TGCGCCAGCAGCTCGGACAGGGGTGGCACAGATACGCAGTATTTT
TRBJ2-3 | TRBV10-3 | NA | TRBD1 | CAISHTGGDTDTQYF | TGTGCCATCAGTCATACAGGGGGAGACACAGATACGCAGTATTTT
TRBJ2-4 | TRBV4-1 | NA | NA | CASSQAHRRGSWKYF | TGCGCCAGCAGCCAAGCCCACCGTAGGGGGTCATGGAAGTACTTC
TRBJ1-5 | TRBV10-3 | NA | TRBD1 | CAISEFSTGASNQPQHF | TGTGCCATCAGTGAGTTCTCCACAGGGGCAAGCAATCAGCCCCAGCATTTT
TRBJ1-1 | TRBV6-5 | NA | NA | CASSYDGQNTEAFF | TGTGCCAGCAGTTACGATGGGCAGAACACTGAAGCTTTCTTT
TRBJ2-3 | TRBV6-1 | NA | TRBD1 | CASSGWQGVTDTQYF | TGTGCCAGCAGTGGGTGGCAGGGGGTCACAGATACGCAGTATTTT